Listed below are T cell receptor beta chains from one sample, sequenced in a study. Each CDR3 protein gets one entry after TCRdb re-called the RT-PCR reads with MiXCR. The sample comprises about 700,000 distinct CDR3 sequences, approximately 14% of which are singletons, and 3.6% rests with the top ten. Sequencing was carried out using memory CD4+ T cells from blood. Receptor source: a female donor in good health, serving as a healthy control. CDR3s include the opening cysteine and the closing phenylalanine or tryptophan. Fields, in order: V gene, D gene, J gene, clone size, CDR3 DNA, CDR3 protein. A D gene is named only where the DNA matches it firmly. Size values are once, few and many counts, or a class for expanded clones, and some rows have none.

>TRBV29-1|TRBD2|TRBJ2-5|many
TGCAGCGCCGACGGACTAGCGGAAGAGACCCAGTACTTC
CSADGLAEETQYF
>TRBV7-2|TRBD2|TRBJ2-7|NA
TGTGCCAGCAGCCCCTCCGGGACTAGCGGAAATACGCAGTACTTC
CASSPSGTSGNTQYF
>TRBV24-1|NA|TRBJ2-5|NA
TGTGCCACCAGCCAGCAGGGGACCCAGTACTTC
CATSQQGTQYF
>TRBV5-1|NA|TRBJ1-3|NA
TGCGCCAGCAGCTTGGACGGACGCAGCTCTGGAAACACCATATATTTT
CASSLDGRSSGNTIYF
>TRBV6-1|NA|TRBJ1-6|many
TGTGCCAGCAGTGAAGCTAGGCTGATGGGCAATTCACCCCTCCACTTT
CASSEARLMGNSPLHF
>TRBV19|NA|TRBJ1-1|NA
TGTGCCAGTATAGGAGTCATGAACACTGAAGCTTTCTTT
CASIGVMNTEAFF
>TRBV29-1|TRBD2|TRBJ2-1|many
TGCAGCCTGGGGACTAGTCTATCCAATGAGCAGTTCTTC
CSLGTSLSNEQFF
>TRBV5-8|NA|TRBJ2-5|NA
TGTGCCAGCAGCTTGGGCAGGGATAGGGCAGAGACCCAGTACTTC
CASSLGRDRAETQYF
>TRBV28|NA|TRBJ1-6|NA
TGTGCCAGCAGTTTACCGGGGCGGCCTGGTAATTCACCCCTCCACTTT
CASSLPGRPGNSPLHF
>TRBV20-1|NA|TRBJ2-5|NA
TGCAGTGCGTTGGGCCCTTACCAAGAGACCCAGTACTTC
CSALGPYQETQYF
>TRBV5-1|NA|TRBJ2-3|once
TGCGCCAGCAGCTTGCCGGTTGAGGGCCATGGCACAGATACGCAGTATTTT
CASSLPVEGHGTDTQYF
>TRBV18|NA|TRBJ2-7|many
TGTGCCAGCTCACCAGGGACTTCCTCCTACGAGCAGTACTTC
CASSPGTSSYEQYF
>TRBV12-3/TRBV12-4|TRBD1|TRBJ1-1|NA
TGTGCCAGCACCCTGACAGGGGCGAACACTGAAGCTTTCTTT
CASTLTGANTEAFF
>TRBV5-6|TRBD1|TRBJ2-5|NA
TGTGCCAGCAGCAACACAGGGGCCCAAGAGACCCAGTACTTC
CASSNTGAQETQYF
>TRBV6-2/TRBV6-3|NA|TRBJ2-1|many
TGTGCCAGCCGACCAGGACAGGGAGGGGATGAGCAGTTCTTC
CASRPGQGGDEQFF
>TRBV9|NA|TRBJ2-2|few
TGTGCCAGCAGCGTTAGACAGGGGAGGGACACCGGGGAGCTGTTTTTT
CASSVRQGRDTGELFF
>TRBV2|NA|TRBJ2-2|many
TGTGCCAGCAGCGGTCGTCACACCGGGGAGCTGTTTTTT
CASSGRHTGELFF
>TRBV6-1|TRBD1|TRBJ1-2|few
TGTGCCAGCAGACCCTCTCACAGGGGTGAGTCTGGCTACACCTTC
CASRPSHRGESGYTF
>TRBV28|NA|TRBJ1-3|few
TGTGCCAGCCGGAGTGTTGGAAACACCATATATTTT
CASRSVGNTIYF
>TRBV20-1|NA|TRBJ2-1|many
TGCAGTGCTAGTCGCAGGTCCGAGACAAGTGAGCAGTTCTTC
CSASRRSETSEQFF
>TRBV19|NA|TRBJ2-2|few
TGTGCCAGTAGAAGACTTGACACCGGGGAGCTGTTTTTT
CASRRLDTGELFF
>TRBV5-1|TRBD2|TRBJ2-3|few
TGCGCCAGCAGCTTGGCCGGGAAAGCGGGAGCGGATACGCAGTATTTT
CASSLAGKAGADTQYF
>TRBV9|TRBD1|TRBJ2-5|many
TGTGCCAGCAGCGTAGCCGACAGGGTTTCGGAGACCCAGTACTTC
CASSVADRVSETQYF
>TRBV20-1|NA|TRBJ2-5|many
TGCAGTGTCTTAGTTGGTTGGGAGACCCAGTACTTC
CSVLVGWETQYF
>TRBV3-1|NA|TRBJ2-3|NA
TGTGCCAGCAGCCAACTTCTGACGGGAGTAAACACAGATACGCAGTATTTT
CASSQLLTGVNTDTQYF
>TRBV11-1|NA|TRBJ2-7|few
TGTGCCAGCAGCTCCACCGGGATCCTCTCCTACGAGCAGTACTTC
CASSSTGILSYEQYF
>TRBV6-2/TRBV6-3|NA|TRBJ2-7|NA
TGTGCCAGCAGTTCTCGTATGGCCCACTACGAGCAGTACTTC
CASSSRMAHYEQYF
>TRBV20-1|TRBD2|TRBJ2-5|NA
TGCAGTGCTAGAGACCTGGGGAGCGGGAGAGTAGAGACCCAGTACTTC
CSARDLGSGRVETQYF